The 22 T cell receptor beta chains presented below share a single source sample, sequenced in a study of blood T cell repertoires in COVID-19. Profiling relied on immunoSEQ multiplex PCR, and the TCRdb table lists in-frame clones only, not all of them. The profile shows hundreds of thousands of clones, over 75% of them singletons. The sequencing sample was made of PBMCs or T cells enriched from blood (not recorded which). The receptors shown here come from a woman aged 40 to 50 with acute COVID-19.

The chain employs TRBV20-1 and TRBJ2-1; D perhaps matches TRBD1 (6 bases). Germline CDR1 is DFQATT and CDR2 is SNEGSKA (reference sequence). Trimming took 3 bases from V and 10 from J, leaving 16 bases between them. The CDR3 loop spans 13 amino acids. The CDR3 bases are TGCAGTGCTAGTCCCCCGTCTAGGGGGGAGCAGTTCTTC. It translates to CSASPPSRGEQFF.

CDR3 coding DNA: TGTGCCAGCAGCGAACCCGTTGGGAGTGAGCAGTTCTTC. Protein sequence: CASSEPVGSEQFF. This chain uses TRBV5-5 with TRBJ2-1; maybe TRBD2 (5 bases). The V end lost 4 bases, the J end lost 9 bases, and 14 bases lay between the germline ends. Looked up from germline, CDR1 is SGHKS and CDR2 is YYEKEE (reference sequence). This CDR3 has 13 residues.

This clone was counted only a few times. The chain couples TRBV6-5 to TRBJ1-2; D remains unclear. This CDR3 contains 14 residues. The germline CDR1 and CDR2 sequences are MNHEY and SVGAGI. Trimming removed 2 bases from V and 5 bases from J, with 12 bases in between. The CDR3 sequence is CASSYLESHYGYTF. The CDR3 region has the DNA TGTGCCAGCAGTTACCTAGAATCGCATTATGGCTACACCTTC.

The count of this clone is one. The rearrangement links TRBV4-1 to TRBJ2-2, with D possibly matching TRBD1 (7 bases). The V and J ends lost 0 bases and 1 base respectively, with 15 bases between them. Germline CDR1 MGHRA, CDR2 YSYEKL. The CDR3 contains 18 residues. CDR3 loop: CASSQDFWQGGNTGELFF. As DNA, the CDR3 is TGCGCCAGCAGCCAAGATTTCTGGCAGGGGGGGAACACCGGGGAGCTGTTTTTT.

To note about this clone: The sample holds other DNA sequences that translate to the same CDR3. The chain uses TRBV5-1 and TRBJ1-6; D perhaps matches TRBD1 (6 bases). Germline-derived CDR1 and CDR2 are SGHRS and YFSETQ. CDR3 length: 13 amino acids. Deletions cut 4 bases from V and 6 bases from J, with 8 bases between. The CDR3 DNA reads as TGCGCCAGCAGCCTGGACAGTAATTCACCCCTCCACTTT. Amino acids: CASSLDSNSPLHF.

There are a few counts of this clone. CDR3 residues: CASGRDGGFKQYF. In DNA form, the CDR3 reads TGTGCCTCGGGCCGGGACGGGGGGTTTAAGCAGTACTTC. The V call is TRBV30, the J call TRBJ2-7, with TRBD2 identical over 7 bases. The V gene's germline CDR1 is GTSNPN and CDR2 SVGIG (reference sequence). The CDR3 has 13 residues. Trimming at V came to 7 bases and at J to 8 bases, leaving 14 bases not matched to a gene.

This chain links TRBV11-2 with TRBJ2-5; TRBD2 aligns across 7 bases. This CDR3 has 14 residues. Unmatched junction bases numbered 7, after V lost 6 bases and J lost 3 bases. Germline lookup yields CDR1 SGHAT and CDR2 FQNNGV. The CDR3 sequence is CASSRWAGEETQYF. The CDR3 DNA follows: TGTGCCAGCAGTAGATGGGCGGGGGAAGAGACCCAGTACTTC.

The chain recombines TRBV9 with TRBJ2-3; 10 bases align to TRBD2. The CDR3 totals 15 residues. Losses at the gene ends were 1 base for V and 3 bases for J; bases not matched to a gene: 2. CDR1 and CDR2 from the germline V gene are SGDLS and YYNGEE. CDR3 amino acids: CASSVSSGGTDTQYF. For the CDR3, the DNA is TGTGCCAGCAGCGTATCTAGCGGGGGTACAGATACGCAGTATTTT.

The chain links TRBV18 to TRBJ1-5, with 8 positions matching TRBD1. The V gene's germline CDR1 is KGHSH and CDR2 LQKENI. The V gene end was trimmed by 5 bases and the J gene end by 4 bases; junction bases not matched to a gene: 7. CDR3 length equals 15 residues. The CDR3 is CASSSGQALNQPQHF. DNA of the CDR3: TGTGCCAGCTCATCGGGACAGGCCCTAAATCAGCCCCAGCATTTT.

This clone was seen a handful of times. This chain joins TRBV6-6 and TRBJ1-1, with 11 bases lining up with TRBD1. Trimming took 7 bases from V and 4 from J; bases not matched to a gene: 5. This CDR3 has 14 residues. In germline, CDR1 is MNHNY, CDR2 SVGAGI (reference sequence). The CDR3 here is CASMDRGLSTEAFF. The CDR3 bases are TGTGCCAGCATGGACAGGGGGCTCAGCACTGAAGCTTTCTTT.

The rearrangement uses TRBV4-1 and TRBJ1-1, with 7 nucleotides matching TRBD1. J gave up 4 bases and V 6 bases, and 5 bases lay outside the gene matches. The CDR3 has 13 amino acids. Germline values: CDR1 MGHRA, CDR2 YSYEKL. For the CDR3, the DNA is TGCGCCAGCAGGTTCAACAGGGGCACTGAAGCTTTCTTT. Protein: CASRFNRGTEAFF.

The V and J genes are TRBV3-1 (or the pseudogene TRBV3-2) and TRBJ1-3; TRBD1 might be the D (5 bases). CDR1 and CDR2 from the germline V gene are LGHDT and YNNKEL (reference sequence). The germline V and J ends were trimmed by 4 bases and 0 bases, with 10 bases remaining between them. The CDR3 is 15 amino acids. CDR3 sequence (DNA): TGTGCCAGCAGCCCCCGGGGGGACTCTGGAAACACCATATATTTT. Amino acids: CASSPRGDSGNTIYF.

The DNA of the CDR3 is TGTGCCAGCAGAATAACCGGGACTAGTATCAATGAGCAGTTCTTC. This codes for CASRITGTSINEQFF. The chain combines TRBV27 with TRBJ2-1, with TRBD2 matching 8 bases. There are 15 residues in the CDR3. V lost 6 bases and J lost 6; bases outside the gene matches: 10. Germline V gene lookup returns CDR1 MNHEY and CDR2 SMNVEV (reference sequence).

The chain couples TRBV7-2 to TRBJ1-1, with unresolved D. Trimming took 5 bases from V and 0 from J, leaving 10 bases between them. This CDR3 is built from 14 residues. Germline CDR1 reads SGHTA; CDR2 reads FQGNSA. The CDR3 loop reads CASSVLQLNTEAFF. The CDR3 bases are TGTGCCAGCAGCGTCCTACAGTTGAACACTGAAGCTTTCTTT.

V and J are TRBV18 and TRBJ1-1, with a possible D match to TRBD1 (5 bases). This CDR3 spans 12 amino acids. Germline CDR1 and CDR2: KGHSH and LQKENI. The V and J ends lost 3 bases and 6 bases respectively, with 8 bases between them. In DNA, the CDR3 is TGTGCCAGCTCACCCCGGGGGGCTGAAGCTTTCTTT. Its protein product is CASSPRGAEAFF.

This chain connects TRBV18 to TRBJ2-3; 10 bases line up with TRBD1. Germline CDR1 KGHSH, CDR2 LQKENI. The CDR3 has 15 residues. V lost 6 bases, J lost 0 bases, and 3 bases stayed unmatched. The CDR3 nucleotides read TGTGCCAGCTCGCGACAGGGGGCAAGCACAGATACGCAGTATTTT. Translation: CASSRQGASTDTQYF. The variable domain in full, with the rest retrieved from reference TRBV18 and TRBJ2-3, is NAGVMQNPRHLVRRRGQEARLRCSPMKGHSHVYWYRQLPEEGLKFMVYLQKENIIDESGMPKERFSAEFPKEGPSILRIQQVVRGDSAAYFCASSRQGASTDTQYFGPGTRLTVL.

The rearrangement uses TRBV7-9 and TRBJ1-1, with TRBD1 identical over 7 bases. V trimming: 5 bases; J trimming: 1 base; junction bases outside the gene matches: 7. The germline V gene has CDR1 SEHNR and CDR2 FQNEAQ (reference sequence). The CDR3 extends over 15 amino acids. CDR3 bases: TGTGCCAGCAGCCCGCGGGACAGTAGGAACACTGAAGCTTTCTTT. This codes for CASSPRDSRNTEAFF.

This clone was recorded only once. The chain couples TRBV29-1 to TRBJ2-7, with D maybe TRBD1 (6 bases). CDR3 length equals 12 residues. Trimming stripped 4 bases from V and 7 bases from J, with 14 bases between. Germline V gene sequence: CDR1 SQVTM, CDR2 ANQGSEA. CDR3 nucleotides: TGCAGCGTTGGTGACAGGTTGCTGGAGCAGTACTTC. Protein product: CSVGDRLLEQYF.

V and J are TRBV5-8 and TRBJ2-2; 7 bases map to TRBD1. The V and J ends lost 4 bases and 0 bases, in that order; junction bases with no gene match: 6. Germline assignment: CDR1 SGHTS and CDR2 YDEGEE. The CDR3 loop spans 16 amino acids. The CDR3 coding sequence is TGTGCCAGCAGCATCTACAGGGGTGCGAACACCGGGGAGCTGTTTTTT. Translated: CASSIYRGANTGELFF.

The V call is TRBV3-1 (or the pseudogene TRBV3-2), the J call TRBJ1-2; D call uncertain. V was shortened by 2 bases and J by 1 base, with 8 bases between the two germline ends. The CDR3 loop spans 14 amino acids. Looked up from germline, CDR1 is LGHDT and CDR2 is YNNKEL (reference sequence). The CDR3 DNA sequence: TGTGCCAGCAGCCAAAACAGCCTTAACTATGGCTACACCTTC. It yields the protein CASSQNSLNYGYTF.

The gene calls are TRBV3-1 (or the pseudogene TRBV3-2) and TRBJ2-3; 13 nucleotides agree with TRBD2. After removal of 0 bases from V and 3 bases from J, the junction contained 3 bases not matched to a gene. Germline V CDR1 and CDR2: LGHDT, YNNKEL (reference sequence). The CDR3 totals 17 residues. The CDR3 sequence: CASSQELAGGPTDTQYF. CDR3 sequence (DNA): TGTGCCAGCAGCCAAGAACTAGCGGGGGGGCCAACAGATACGCAGTATTTT.

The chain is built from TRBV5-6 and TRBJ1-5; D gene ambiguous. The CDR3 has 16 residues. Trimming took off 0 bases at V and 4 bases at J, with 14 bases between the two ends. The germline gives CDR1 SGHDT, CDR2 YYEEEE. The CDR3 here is CASSLAGRTENQPQHF. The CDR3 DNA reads TGTGCCAGCAGCTTGGCCGGCCGCACAGAGAATCAGCCCCAGCATTTT.